The 22 T cell receptor beta chains presented below share a single source sample, sequenced in a study of blood T cell repertoires in COVID-19. The repertoire was sequenced with immunoSEQ multiplex PCR; TCRdb's copy has only in-frame clones and lacks some. Of tens of thousands of clones in the sample, roughly 90% were seen once. The sequencing input was peripheral blood. These TCRs come from an older woman with active COVID-19.

This clone has a single count. The chain employs TRBV19 and TRBJ2-1; D call uncertain. Germline V CDR1 and CDR2: LNHDA, SQIVND (reference sequence). The germline V and J ends were trimmed by 5 bases and 11 bases, with 10 bases remaining between them. The CDR3 covers 11 residues. This CDR3 is CASSLGHQQFF. CDR3 in DNA: TGTGCCAGTAGTCTTGGGCACCAGCAGTTCTTC. Full variable domain (outside the CDR3, taken from reference TRBV19 and TRBJ2-1): DGGITQSPKYLFRKEGQNVTLSCEQNLNHDAMYWYRQDPGQGLRLIYYSQIVNDFQKGDIAEGYSVSREKKESFPLTVTSAQKNPTAFYLCASSLGHQQFFGPGTRLTVL.

The V gene is TRBV27, the J gene TRBJ2-1; a weak D match, TRBD1 (7 bases). CDR3 length: 17 residues. Germline V CDR1 and CDR2: MNHEY, SMNVEV (reference sequence). V was clipped by 5 bases and J by 4 bases, with 21 bases between them. The CDR3, as DNA: TGTGCCAGCAGTCGTCTGTTCCAGGGGGGTCAGTACAATGAGCAGTTCTTC. Translation: CASSRLFQGGQYNEQFF.

The V gene is TRBV9, the J gene TRBJ2-7, with 8 bases that match TRBD2. V lost 0 bases, J lost 3 bases, and 5 bases stayed unmatched. CDR3 length equals 15 residues. Germline V gene lookup returns CDR1 SGDLS and CDR2 YYNGEE. In nucleotides, the CDR3 is TGTGCCAGCAGCGTAGCAGCGGGAGAATACTACGAGCAGTACTTC. Its translation: CASSVAAGEYYEQYF.

The chain is built from TRBV19 and TRBJ2-5; 10 nucleotides align to TRBD2. Germline CDR1 and CDR2: LNHDA and SQIVND (reference sequence). The V segment lost 4 bases and the J segment 5 bases; nucleotides outside the gene matches: 13. The CDR3 runs 17 residues. The CDR3 sequence: CASSNGALAGVDETQYF. Written as DNA, the CDR3 is TGTGCCAGTAGTAATGGGGCCCTAGCGGGAGTTGACGAGACCCAGTACTTC.

This chain joins TRBV7-3 and TRBJ2-1, with 12 bases fitting TRBD2. The CDR3 runs to 18 residues. Trimming took 1 base from V and 3 from J; bases not matched to a gene: 7. The germline gives CDR1 SGHTA, CDR2 FQGTGA. Written as DNA, the CDR3 is TGTGCCAGCAGCTTAAATCCCCGGACTAGCGGGAACTACAATGAGCAGTTCTTC. Translation: CASSLNPRTSGNYNEQFF.

The chain uses TRBV6-2 or TRBV6-3 and TRBJ2-2; the match to TRBD2 covers 9 bases. Per the germline V gene, CDR1 is MNHEY and CDR2 is SVGEGT. This CDR3 is built from 16 residues. V was clipped by 2 bases and J by 4 bases; unmatched bases: 5. Written as DNA, the CDR3 is TGTGCCAGCAGTTACGTGCGGGAGGGCAGCACCGGGGAGCTGTTTTTT. Protein sequence: CASSYVREGSTGELFF.

The V call is TRBV5-4, the J call TRBJ2-1; D gene ambiguous. The CDR3 spans 14 residues. Per the germline V gene, CDR1 is SGHNT and CDR2 is YYREEE (reference sequence). The V end was cut by 3 bases, the J end by 7 bases, with 14 bases between. CDR3 sequence (DNA): TGTGCCAGCAGCTACCTAGAGTCCCTGAATGAGCAGTTCTTC. Its translation: CASSYLESLNEQFF.

The sample holds a few counts of this clone. For the CDR3, the DNA is TGTGCCAGCAGCGGTGGGACAGGGCGCCAAGAGACCCAGTACTTC. As protein: CASSGGTGRQETQYF. This sequence joins TRBV2 and TRBJ2-5; TRBD1 matches 9 bases. This CDR3 is 15 amino acids long. Trimming at V came to 6 bases and at J to 1 base, leaving 6 bases not matched to a gene. CDR1 SNHLY and CDR2 FYNNEI come from the germline V gene.

The chain has TRBV9 and TRBJ2-7; TRBD2 matches 8 bases. The ends lost 4 bases at V and 5 bases at J; junction bases unmatched: 8. Per germline, CDR1 SGDLS and CDR2 YYNGEE. The CDR3 extends over 14 amino acids. CDR3 nucleotide sequence: TGTGCCAGCAGCCTAACAGCGGGAGCGGACGAGCAGTACTTC. Translated, it gives CASSLTAGADEQYF. The full variable domain, with the rest looked up from reference TRBV9 and TRBJ2-7, is DSGVTQTPKHLITATGQRVTLRCSPRSGDLSVYWYQQSLDQGLQFLIQYYNGEERAKGNILERFSAQQFPDLHSELNLSSLELGDSALYFCASSLTAGADEQYFGPGTRLTVT.

This chain joins TRBV18 and TRBJ2-2; 8 positions agree with TRBD2. V gave up 6 bases and J gave up 3 bases; unmatched junction bases: 18. Germline values: CDR1 KGHSH, CDR2 LQKENI. This CDR3 contains 19 residues. In DNA form, the CDR3 reads TGTGCCAGCTCGCAACTGTGGACTAGGCGGGAGGATGACACCGGGGAGCTGTTTTTT. Its protein product is CASSQLWTRREDDTGELFF.

CDR3 nucleotide sequence: TGTGCCAGCAACGACAGGGGCCGTATAAGCACTGAAGCTTTCTTT. It translates to CASNDRGRISTEAFF. The chain recombines TRBV6-5 with TRBJ1-1; 8 nucleotides line up with TRBD1. Germline CDR1 MNHEY, CDR2 SVGAGI. The CDR3 consists of 15 residues. J was trimmed by 4 bases and V by 7 bases; bases with no gene match: 11.

The chain joins TRBV30 to TRBJ2-5; D is uncertain. CDR3 length equals 12 residues. The V gene lost 0 bases and the J gene lost 5 bases, with 7 bases spanning the gap. Germline V gene data show CDR1 as GTSNPN and CDR2 as SVGIG (reference sequence). The CDR3 DNA reads TGTGCCTGGAGTGTGACCGGGGAGACCCAGTACTTC. Translated, it gives CAWSVTGETQYF.

This clone was seen just once. The gene calls are TRBV7-9 and TRBJ2-7; tentatively, D is TRBD1 (6 bases). V lost 4 bases to trimming and J lost 0 bases, with 22 bases between them. This CDR3 spans 18 amino acids. CDR1 is SEHNR, CDR2 FQNEAQ, per germline (reference sequence). This chain's CDR3 is CASSSEFVGAESSYEQYF. CDR3 nucleotides: TGTGCCAGCAGCTCGGAGTTCGTGGGGGCAGAGAGCTCCTACGAGCAGTACTTC.

V is TRBV5-4 and J is TRBJ2-3; 11 nucleotides agree with TRBD2. The V and J ends lost 0 bases and 4 bases, in that order; junction bases with no gene match: 1. Germline loops: CDR1 SGHNT, CDR2 YYREEE (reference sequence). The CDR3 runs 15 residues. The CDR3 here is CASSLASGGPDTQYF. CDR3 DNA sequence: TGTGCCAGCAGCTTGGCTAGCGGGGGGCCAGATACGCAGTATTTT.

The chain has TRBV28 and TRBJ2-3; TRBD2 is a possible D gene (6 bases). CDR1 and CDR2 from the germline V gene are MDHEN and SYDVKM. This CDR3 region has 13 residues. V was shortened by 10 bases and J by 5 bases, with 16 bases between the two germline ends. The CDR3 loop is CATQRGAKDTQYF. The CDR3 nucleotides read TGTGCCACACAACGCGGGGCGAAAGATACGCAGTATTTT. The whole variable domain, filled in from reference TRBV28 and TRBJ2-3, reads DVKVTQSSRYLVKRTGEKVFLECVQDMDHENMFWYRQDPGLGLRLIYFSYDVKMKEKGDIPEGYSVSREKKERFSLILESASTNQTSMYLCATQRGAKDTQYFGPGTRLTVL.

The chain employs TRBV19 and TRBJ2-3; 11 bases match TRBD1. J gave up 4 bases and V 5 bases, and 5 bases lay outside the gene matches. Germline CDR1 and CDR2: LNHDA and SQIVND (reference sequence). This CDR3 comprises 15 residues. In DNA form, the CDR3 reads TGTGCCAGTAGTGCCCGGGACAGGGGGGCAGATACGCAGTATTTT. It codes for CASSARDRGADTQYF.

The chain couples TRBV28 to TRBJ2-5; D is unresolved. The V end was cut by 10 bases, the J end by 7 bases, with 16 bases between. The CDR3 is 12 residues long. Germline V lookup: CDR1 MDHEN, CDR2 SYDVKM. CDR3 region: CATNEMRGTQYF. CDR3 DNA sequence: TGTGCCACCAATGAAATGCGTGGGACCCAGTACTTC.

This clone appeared once. V gene TRBV3-1 (or the pseudogene TRBV3-2) combines with J gene TRBJ2-3; 8 bases are shared with TRBD2. J was trimmed by 0 bases and V by 2 bases; bases with no gene match: 4. The CDR3 is made up of 16 amino acids. The germline V gene encodes CDR1 LGHDT and CDR2 YNNKEL (reference sequence). CDR3 sequence reads: CASSQPQRESTDTQYF. The CDR3 DNA is TGTGCCAGCAGCCAACCCCAGCGGGAGAGCACAGATACGCAGTATTTT.

The chain uses TRBV21-1 and TRBJ1-4. TRBV21-1 constitutes a pseudogene. CDR3 size: 18 residues. This CDR3 is CASSKAPLYGGMEEKLFF. CDR3 nucleotide sequence: TGTGCCAGCAGCAAAGCTCCCCTATATGGAGGGATGGAAGAAAAACTGTTTTTT.

This clone was counted once. This chain uses TRBV12-3 or TRBV12-4 with TRBJ1-5; a weak D match, TRBD1 (5 bases). The CDR3 has 13 residues. V was clipped by 5 bases and J by 11 bases, with 16 bases between them. CDR3 protein: CASSRLTGGAQHF. CDR3 nucleotides: TGTGCCAGCAGTCGGCTGACCGGGGGGGCCCAGCATTTT.

The genes are TRBV24-1 and TRBJ2-3; no clear D gene. This CDR3 contains 14 residues. Germline assignment: CDR1 KGHDR and CDR2 SFDVKD. V was trimmed by 4 bases and J by 2 bases, leaving 9 bases between them. The CDR3 loop reads CATSEPLATDTQYF. DNA for the CDR3: TGTGCCACCAGTGAGCCCTTGGCCACAGATACGCAGTATTTT.

This clone was detected only a few times. The chain combines TRBV5-1 with TRBJ2-2, with 8 bases aligning to TRBD2. Germline V CDR1 and CDR2: SGHRS, YFSETQ. V lost 0 bases and J lost 4; bases outside the gene matches: 11. This CDR3 region has 18 residues. The CDR3 is CASSLALSGRATTGELFF. CDR3 nucleotides: TGCGCCAGCAGCTTGGCGCTCTCCGGGAGGGCCACCACCGGGGAGCTGTTTTTT.